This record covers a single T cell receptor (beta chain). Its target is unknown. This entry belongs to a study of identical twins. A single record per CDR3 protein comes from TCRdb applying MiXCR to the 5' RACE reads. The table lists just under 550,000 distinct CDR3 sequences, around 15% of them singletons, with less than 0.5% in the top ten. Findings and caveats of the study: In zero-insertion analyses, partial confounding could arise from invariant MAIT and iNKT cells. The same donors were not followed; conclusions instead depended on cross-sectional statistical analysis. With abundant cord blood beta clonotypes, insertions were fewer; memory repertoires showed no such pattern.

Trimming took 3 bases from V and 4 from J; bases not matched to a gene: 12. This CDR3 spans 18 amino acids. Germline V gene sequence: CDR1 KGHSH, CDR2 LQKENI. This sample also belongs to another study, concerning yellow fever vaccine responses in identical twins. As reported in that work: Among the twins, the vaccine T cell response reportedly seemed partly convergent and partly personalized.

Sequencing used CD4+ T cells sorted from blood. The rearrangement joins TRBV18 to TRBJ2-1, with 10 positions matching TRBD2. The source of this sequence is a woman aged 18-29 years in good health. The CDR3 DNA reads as TGTGCCAGCTCACCGGGGAGACTAGCGGGCCTACTTTACAATGAGCAGTTCTTC. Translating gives CASSPGRLAGLLYNEQFF.